A single sample gave rise to the 22 T cell receptor beta chains below, sequenced in a study of blood T cell repertoires in COVID-19. Sequenced by immunoSEQ multiplex PCR; TCRdb stores in-frame clones only, minus some. Among over 95,000 clones listed, about four fifths were seen once. Material: peripheral blood. Receptor source: a woman over 75 with active or convalescent COVID-19.

The V and J genes are TRBV5-1 and TRBJ2-4, with D perhaps matching TRBD1 (5 bases). The CDR3 contains 12 residues. Germline values: CDR1 SGHRS, CDR2 YFSETQ. V was shortened by 0 bases and J by 8 bases, with 6 bases between the two germline ends. Here the CDR3 DNA reads TGCGCCAGCAGCTTGGAAGGGGACATTCAGTACTTC. This encodes CASSLEGDIQYF.

The chain uses TRBV9 and TRBJ2-7; the match to TRBD2 covers 9 bases. The CDR3 totals 16 residues. The V and J ends lost 3 bases and 3 bases, in that order; junction bases with no gene match: 10. CDR1 is SGDLS, CDR2 YYNGEE, per germline. The CDR3 loop reads CASSAGPGLADYEQYF. DNA for the CDR3: TGTGCCAGCAGCGCCGGGCCGGGACTAGCTGACTACGAGCAGTACTTC.

The rearrangement links TRBV7-6 to TRBJ2-3; D unclear. Trimming pared 4 bases from V and 4 bases from J, leaving 9 bases between. The CDR3 extends over 13 amino acids. Per germline, CDR1 SGHVS and CDR2 FNYEAQ. The CDR3 DNA follows: TGTGCCAGCAGCTACCAACTGTCAGATACGCAGTATTTT. It translates to CASSYQLSDTQYF.

This rearrangement joins TRBV9 to TRBJ2-2, with 13 bases identical to TRBD2. This CDR3 spans 17 amino acids. Germline values: CDR1 SGDLS, CDR2 YYNGEE. Trimming cost V 0 bases and J 7 bases; bases outside gene matches: 6. The CDR3 DNA sequence: TGTGCCAGCAGCGTAGGTACTAGCGGGAGGGCCGTCGGGGAGCTGTTTTTT. It specifies CASSVGTSGRAVGELFF.

The chain links TRBV27 to TRBJ1-2; no clear D. Germline V lookup: CDR1 MNHEY, CDR2 SMNVEV (reference sequence). There are 16 residues in the CDR3. V lost 5 bases to trimming and J lost 0 bases, with 16 bases between them. This CDR3 is CASSPQPGRPNYGYTF. For the CDR3, the DNA is TGTGCCAGCAGTCCTCAACCAGGAAGACCTAACTATGGCTACACCTTC.

This clone was detected ten times or more. The CDR3 sequence is CASSFGGEQYF. The DNA of the CDR3 is TGTGCCAGCAGCTTTGGGGGGGAGCAGTACTTC. The chain uses TRBV7-6 and TRBJ2-7; TRBD2 is a possible D gene (6 bases). Germline V gene data show CDR1 as SGHVS and CDR2 as FNYEAQ. The CDR3 is made up of 11 amino acids. The V gene lost 3 bases and the J gene lost 7 bases, with 7 bases spanning the gap.

This chain uses TRBV6-2 or TRBV6-3 with TRBJ2-6; weak D call: TRBD1 (6 bases). V was clipped by 5 bases and J by 0 bases, with 20 bases between them. Germline assignment: CDR1 MNHEY and CDR2 SVGEGT. CDR3 size: 19 residues. DNA of the CDR3: TGTGCCAGCAGTCAGATACAGGGATATGCCCTCTCTGGGGCCAACGTCCTGACTTTC. This sequence encodes CASSQIQGYALSGANVLTF.

The V call is TRBV27, the J call TRBJ2-5, with TRBD1 identical over 8 bases. Germline values: CDR1 MNHEY, CDR2 SMNVEV (reference sequence). V gave up 5 bases and J gave up 10 bases; unmatched junction bases: 9. This CDR3 is built from 13 residues. CDR3 coding DNA: TGTGCCAGCAGTGGTCCAGGGGGCCTTGACCAGTACTTC. This sequence encodes CASSGPGGLDQYF.

The gene calls are TRBV20-1 and TRBJ1-1, with D unresolved. CDR1 DFQATT and CDR2 SNEGSKA come from the germline V gene (reference sequence). V lost 3 bases to trimming and J lost 10 bases, with 15 bases between them. This CDR3 region has 12 residues. CDR3 protein: CSASYQSRGAFF. The DNA of the CDR3 is TGCAGTGCTAGTTACCAATCCCGGGGAGCTTTCTTT.

The rearrangement joins TRBV6-5 to TRBJ2-3; a weak D match, TRBD1 (6 bases). The CDR3 totals 15 residues. Trimming left V 2 bases short and J 2 bases short, with 11 bases between. Germline values: CDR1 MNHEY, CDR2 SVGAGI. The CDR3 spells CASSYGRGTTDTQYF. CDR3 DNA sequence: TGTGCCAGCAGTTACGGTAGGGGGACCACAGATACGCAGTATTTT.

The rearrangement links TRBV3-1 (or the pseudogene TRBV3-2) to TRBJ1-2; the D is unclear. The germline V gene has CDR1 LGHDT and CDR2 YNNKEL (reference sequence). This CDR3 contains 15 residues. Trimming pared 1 base from V and 0 bases from J, leaving 9 bases between. The CDR3 reads CASSQVLGANYGYTF. The CDR3 DNA reads as TGTGCCAGCAGCCAAGTGTTAGGAGCTAACTATGGCTACACCTTC.

In this sample, this clone turned up a few times. The CDR3 sequence: CAATSGVRTEAFF. The CDR3 DNA sequence: TGTGCAGCAACTTCAGGGGTGCGCACTGAAGCTTTCTTT. The chain combines TRBV19 with TRBJ1-1, with D possibly being TRBD1 (6 bases). The CDR3 runs to 13 residues. Germline V gives CDR1 LNHDA, CDR2 SQIVND (reference sequence).

Remarks on this clone: One end of the junction does not line up with germline, which may come from a read error. The chain joins TRBV7-7 to TRBJ2-5; tentatively, D is TRBD1 (6 bases). The CDR3 runs 13 residues. Germline CDR1 SSHAT, CDR2 FNYEAQ (reference sequence). CDR3: CASSLDRVETQYF. The CDR3 nucleotides are TGTGCTAGCAGCTTGGACAGAGTAGAGACCCAGTACTTC. Filled out from reference TRBV7-7 and TRBJ2-5, the complete variable domain reads GAGVSQSPRYKVTKRGQDVTLRCDPISSHATLYWYQQALGQGPEFLTYFNYEAQPDKSGLPSDRFSAERPEGSISTLTIQRTEQRDSAMYRCASSLDRVETQYFGPGTRLLVL.

The chain recombines TRBV29-1 with TRBJ1-5; the D is unclear. Trimming took 4 bases from V and 6 from J, leaving 13 bases between them. Germline-derived CDR1 and CDR2 are SQVTM and ANQGSEA. This CDR3 spans 13 amino acids. The CDR3 sequence: CSVASGLGQPQHF. The CDR3 DNA reads as TGCAGCGTTGCATCGGGGTTGGGTCAGCCCCAGCATTTT. Filled out from reference TRBV29-1 and TRBJ1-5, the complete variable domain reads SAVISQKPSRDICQRGTSLTIQCQVDSQVTMMFWYRQQPGQSLTLIATANQGSEATYESGFVIDKFPISRPNLTFSTLTVSNMSPEDSSIYLCSVASGLGQPQHFGDGTRLSIL.

This chain uses TRBV7-9 with TRBJ2-3; TRBD2 matches 15 bases. Trimming cost V 4 bases and J 2 bases; bases outside gene matches: 4. The CDR3 runs 17 residues. Germline V gene lookup returns CDR1 SEHNR and CDR2 FQNEAQ (reference sequence). For the CDR3, the DNA is TGTGCCAGCAGCTCCGGGACTAGCGGGAGGTTCACAGATACGCAGTATTTT. It translates to CASSSGTSGRFTDTQYF.

This chain links TRBV5-1 with TRBJ1-1; TRBD1 is a possible D gene (6 bases). Germline V lookup: CDR1 SGHRS, CDR2 YFSETQ. CDR3 size: 12 residues. V was cut by 4 bases and J by 5 bases, with 9 bases left in between. CDR3 protein: CASSTGYTEAFF. The CDR3 DNA is TGCGCCAGCAGCACAGGGTATACTGAAGCTTTCTTT.

The V call is TRBV5-4, the J call TRBJ1-1; D gene unclear. In germline, CDR1 is SGHNT, CDR2 YYREEE (reference sequence). The CDR3 is made up of 15 amino acids. V lost 1 base and J 6 bases, leaving 16 bases between the germline ends. The chain's CDR3 is CASSLLSTVLAEAFF. CDR3 nucleotide sequence: TGTGCCAGCAGCTTGTTATCCACCGTGTTAGCTGAAGCTTTCTTT.

This clone has only a few counts. This chain uses TRBV11-2 with TRBJ2-3; 8 nucleotides match TRBD2. The CDR3 spans 18 residues. V lost 0 bases to trimming and J lost 3 bases; unmatched junction nucleotides: 11. CDR1 SGHAT and CDR2 FQNNGV come from the germline V gene. CDR3 sequence reads: CASSLDSERLAWTDTQYF. The DNA for the CDR3 is TGTGCCAGCAGCTTAGACTCGGAGAGACTAGCGTGGACAGATACGCAGTATTTT.

DNA for the CDR3: TGTGCCAGCAGCTTGGGGGGCGCCAGCTCCTACAATGAGCAGTTCTTC. This codes for CASSLGGASSYNEQFF. The chain links TRBV5-6 to TRBJ2-1; D might be TRBD1 (5 bases). V was shortened by 0 bases and J by 0 bases, with 10 bases between the two germline ends. Germline loops: CDR1 SGHDT, CDR2 YYEEEE. This CDR3 has 16 amino acids.

The rearrangement links TRBV7-3 to TRBJ2-2, with D perhaps matching TRBD1 (5 bases). V was pared by 4 bases and J by 1 base, with 7 bases between. The CDR3 consists of 14 residues. Germline V CDR1 and CDR2: SGHTA, FQGTGA. The CDR3 region has the DNA TGTGCCAGCAGCTCCGACAGGAACACCGGGGAGCTGTTTTTT. As protein: CASSSDRNTGELFF.

V and J are TRBV27 and TRBJ1-1, with TRBD1 as a possible D gene (6 bases). Germline assignment: CDR1 MNHEY and CDR2 SMNVEV (reference sequence). V dropped 2 bases and J dropped 4 bases, with 8 bases sitting between them. This CDR3 region has 13 residues. CDR3 in DNA: TGTGCCAGCAGTTTAAGACAGGTCACTGAAGCTTTCTTT. This translates into CASSLRQVTEAFF.

This chain links TRBV6-2 or TRBV6-3 with TRBJ1-4, with 8 bases fitting TRBD1. After removal of 0 bases from V and 8 bases from J, the junction contained 5 bases not matched to a gene. The CDR3 covers 15 residues. Germline V gene data show CDR1 as MNHEY and CDR2 as SVGEGT. The CDR3 nucleotides are TGTGCCAGCAGTTACTCGGTGACAGGGGCAGAAAAACTGTTTTTT. Protein sequence: CASSYSVTGAEKLFF.